Presented here are 9 T cell receptor beta chains from one specimen sequenced in a study of cytomegalovirus exposure and HLA in healthy donors. This PCR relied on a set of 60 Vbeta primers and 13 Jbeta primers. Produced via immunoSEQ multiplex PCR; TCRdb's table is partial and in-frame only. The data contain about 180,000 clones, roughly 77% of them singletons. The sequencing sample was made of PBMCs. Receptor source: a woman between 25 and 40 years old in good health and CMV-seropositive.

The chain is built from TRBV6-6 and TRBJ1-2; 10 bases are shared with TRBD1. V shed 11 bases and J 4 bases; nucleotides not matched to a gene: 1. The CDR3 is 11 residues long. Germline values: CDR1 MNHNY, CDR2 SVGAGI (reference sequence). CDR3 DNA: TGTGCCGGGACAGGGGCCTATGGCTACACCTTC. Amino acids: CAGTGAYGYTF.

The rearrangement joins TRBV4-1 to TRBJ1-2; 9 positions agree with TRBD1. The CDR3 consists of 14 residues. V lost 2 bases and J lost 8; bases outside the gene matches: 6. Looked up from germline, CDR1 is MGHRA and CDR2 is YSYEKL. CDR3 DNA: TGCGCCAGCAGCCAACCGGGACAGGGCCCCGGCTACACCTTC. It yields the protein CASSQPGQGPGYTF.

The J gene is TRBJ1-6, the V gene TRBV5-6, with D possibly being TRBD1 (6 bases). CDR1 and CDR2 from the germline V gene are SGHDT and YYEEEE. The CDR3 sequence is 16 residues long. The V and J ends lost 1 base and 7 bases respectively, with 15 bases between them. The CDR3, as DNA: TGTGCCAGCAGCTTGATCGCAGGGGTGAGGAATTCACCCCTCCACTTT. Its protein product is CASSLIAGVRNSPLHF.

V is TRBV30 and J is TRBJ1-5, with 8 bases fitting TRBD1. Germline V gene sequence: CDR1 GTSNPN, CDR2 SVGIG (reference sequence). The CDR3 length is 15 residues. The trim removed 4 bases at V and 2 bases at J, leaving 7 bases unmatched. For the CDR3, the DNA is TGTGCCTGGAACCCAGGGGGCGCGGGCAATCAGCCCCAGCATTTT. Its translation is CAWNPGGAGNQPQHF.

The chain has TRBV2 and TRBJ1-5; D ambiguous. This CDR3 comprises 16 residues. CDR1 and CDR2 (germline): SNHLY, FYNNEI. The V gene lost 1 base and the J gene lost 6 bases, with 16 bases spanning the gap. DNA for the CDR3: TGTGCCAGCAGTGAAGTACAGCGGGCGGGTCCTCAGCCCCAGCATTTT. Its protein is CASSEVQRAGPQPQHF.

The chain is built from TRBV15 and TRBJ2-7, with D perhaps TRBD1 (6 bases). V was clipped by 0 bases and J by 2 bases, with 17 bases between them. The CDR3 runs 17 residues. Germline V gene lookup returns CDR1 LNHNV and CDR2 YYDKDF (reference sequence). The CDR3 DNA is TGTGCCACCAGCAGAGACCCTCGGGACACCTCAACCTACGAGCAGTACTTC. Its translation is CATSRDPRDTSTYEQYF.

The CDR3 region is CASSQEDRGYYEQYF. The CDR3 DNA sequence: TGTGCCAGCAGCCAAGAGGACAGGGGCTACTACGAGCAGTACTTC. The chain is built from TRBV4-2 and TRBJ2-7; TRBD1 aligns across 9 bases. The V and J ends lost 0 bases and 3 bases, in that order; junction bases with no gene match: 3. The CDR3 consists of 15 residues. Germline CDR1 is LGHNA and CDR2 is YNFKEQ.

In this sample, this clone turned up a few times. The chain couples TRBV6-6 to TRBJ1-5; 8 nucleotides match TRBD1. Germline assignment: CDR1 MNHNY and CDR2 SVGAGI (reference sequence). CDR3 length equals 16 residues. Unmatched junction bases numbered 14, after V lost 6 bases and J lost 7 bases. CDR3 region: CASSQPIGQGWQPQHF. For the CDR3, the DNA is TGTGCCAGCAGCCAACCCATCGGACAGGGCTGGCAGCCCCAGCATTTT.

The genes are TRBV9 and TRBJ2-7; D perhaps matches TRBD1 (5 bases). V was shortened by 0 bases and J by 7 bases, with 17 bases between the two germline ends. CDR1 SGDLS and CDR2 YYNGEE come from the germline V gene. The CDR3 has 15 amino acids. CDR3 bases: TGTGCCAGCAGCGTAGAACCAGGGCACATGGGGGAGCAGTACTTC. Translating gives CASSVEPGHMGEQYF.